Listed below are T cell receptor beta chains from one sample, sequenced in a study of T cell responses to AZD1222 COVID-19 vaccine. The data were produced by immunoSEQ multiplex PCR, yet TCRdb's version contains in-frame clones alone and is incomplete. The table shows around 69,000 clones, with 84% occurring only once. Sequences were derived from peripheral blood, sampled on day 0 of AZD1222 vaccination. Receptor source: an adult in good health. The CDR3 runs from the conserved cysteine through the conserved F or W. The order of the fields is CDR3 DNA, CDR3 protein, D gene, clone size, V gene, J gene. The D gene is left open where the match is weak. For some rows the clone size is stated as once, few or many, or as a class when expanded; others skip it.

DNA: TGTGCCAGCAGCTTGCTCCAGGAAAACATTCAGTACTTC
CDR3: CASSLLQENIQYF
D: .
size: .
V: TRBV5-5
J: TRBJ2-4

DNA: TGTGCCAGCACCCCGAACAGGGTACGAGGCACTGAAGCTTTCTTT
CDR3: CASTPNRVRGTEAFF
D: .
size: .
V: TRBV6-5
J: TRBJ1-1

DNA: TGCGCCAGCAGCCACGCAGGACTTAATGAAAAACTGTTTTTT
CDR3: CASSHAGLNEKLFF
D: .
size: .
V: TRBV4-3
J: TRBJ1-4

DNA: TGTGCCAGCAGCTTAAGGGTAACGACAGGGGGGGCTGAAGACTACGAGCAGTACTTC
CDR3: CASSLRVTTGGAEDYEQYF
D: TRBD1
size: .
V: TRBV7-6
J: TRBJ2-7

DNA: TGTGCCAGCAAACACAGGGGAATGAACACTGAAGCTTTCTTT
CDR3: CASKHRGMNTEAFF
D: TRBD1
size: .
V: TRBV5-8
J: TRBJ1-1

DNA: TGCGCCAGCAGCCCCCTCGCTGGCGAGACAGGGCCCTATGGCTACACCTTC
CDR3: CASSPLAGETGPYGYTF
D: TRBD1
size: .
V: TRBV5-1
J: TRBJ1-2

DNA: TGTGCCATCAGTGAGGGGGTTACCTACGAGCAGTACTTC
CDR3: CAISEGVTYEQYF
D: .
size: .
V: TRBV10-3
J: TRBJ2-7

DNA: TGTGCCAGCAGGGAACAGGGTGTGGTTGAAAAACTGTTTTTT
CDR3: CASREQGVVEKLFF
D: .
size: .
V: TRBV2
J: TRBJ1-4

DNA: TGTGCCAGCAGAATCGACAGGGGGAACACTGAAGCTTTCTTT
CDR3: CASRIDRGNTEAFF
D: TRBD1
size: .
V: TRBV6-4
J: TRBJ1-1

DNA: TGTGCCAGCAGTTTGGGACCCAAACTGTTTTTT
CDR3: CASSLGPKLFF
D: .
size: .
V: TRBV6-2/TRBV6-3
J: TRBJ1-4

DNA: TGTGCCAGCAGCGTCGTGGGACAGAACACTGAAGCTTTCTTT
CDR3: CASSVVGQNTEAFF
D: .
size: .
V: TRBV9
J: TRBJ1-1

DNA: TGTGCCAGCAGCGTAGAGGGGGCCCTACCCGGGGAGCTGTTTTTT
CDR3: CASSVEGALPGELFF
D: TRBD1
size: .
V: TRBV9
J: TRBJ2-2

DNA: TGTGCCAGCAGGAGGACAGGGGGCGGACAAGCTTTCTTT
CDR3: CASRRTGGGQAFF
D: TRBD1
size: .
V: TRBV6-5
J: TRBJ1-1

DNA: TGTGCCAGCAGCTTATATTGGGGGGCAGGGGGCGAGAACACTGAAGCTTTCTTT
CDR3: CASSLYWGAGGENTEAFF
D: TRBD1
size: .
V: TRBV11-2
J: TRBJ1-1

DNA: TGTGCCAGCAGCTCCCGACAGGGTTCCGGCTACACCTTC
CDR3: CASSSRQGSGYTF
D: TRBD1
size: .
V: TRBV6-6
J: TRBJ1-2

DNA: TGTGCCAGCAGCAGACAGGGATCTGAAGCTTTCTTT
CDR3: CASSRQGSEAFF
D: TRBD1
size: .
V: TRBV7-9
J: TRBJ1-1

DNA: TGTGCCTGGAGTGTATCCAACAATGAGCAGTTCTTC
CDR3: CAWSVSNNEQFF
D: .
size: once
V: TRBV30
J: TRBJ2-1

DNA: TGTGCCAGCAGTTACTCGATGGGCAGGTCCTACGAGCAGTACTTC
CDR3: CASSYSMGRSYEQYF
D: .
size: .
V: TRBV6-5
J: TRBJ2-7

DNA: TGTGCCATCAGTGAGTCTTGGGGGCGCGGGGAAAAACTGTTTTTT
CDR3: CAISESWGRGEKLFF
D: .
size: .
V: TRBV10-3
J: TRBJ1-4

DNA: TGCGCCAGCAGCGCGGGGTGGAACAATGAGCAGTTCTTC
CDR3: CASSAGWNNEQFF
D: .
size: .
V: TRBV5-1
J: TRBJ2-1

DNA: TGTGCCTGGAAAAAGCACCCCCCTCGGACTAGCGGGAACACCGGGGAGCTGTTTTTT
CDR3: CAWKKHPPRTSGNTGELFF
D: TRBD2
size: .
V: TRBV30
J: TRBJ2-2

DNA: TGTGCCAGCAGCTTAGGTAGTCGGGGAGGGTTCAATGAGCAGTTCTTC
CDR3: CASSLGSRGGFNEQFF
D: TRBD2
size: .
V: TRBV11-2
J: TRBJ2-1

DNA: TGTGCCAGCAGCTTCCTAGCCACGAGGGCCGAGGGCACTGAAGCTTTCTTT
CDR3: CASSFLATRAEGTEAFF
D: .
size: .
V: TRBV11-2
J: TRBJ1-1

DNA: TGCGCCAGCAGCCAAGAAAGTGGACAGGGGCTTGGCTACACCTTC
CDR3: CASSQESGQGLGYTF
D: TRBD1
size: .
V: TRBV4-1
J: TRBJ1-2

DNA: TGTGCCAGCAGCCAAGATATCTATGGCTACACCTTC
CDR3: CASSQDIYGYTF
D: .
size: .
V: TRBV4-2
J: TRBJ1-2

DNA: TGTGCCAGCAGCCAGACTAGCGGGGCCTCGGAGACCCAGTACTTC
CDR3: CASSQTSGASETQYF
D: TRBD2
size: .
V: TRBV11-3
J: TRBJ2-5

DNA: TGTGCCAGCAGCTCAGTGGACGCTTGGGAGGATACGCAGTATTTT
CDR3: CASSSVDAWEDTQYF
D: .
size: .
V: TRBV28
J: TRBJ2-3

DNA: TGCGCCAGCAGTCTGGGTTTCACCGGGGAGCTGTTTTTT
CDR3: CASSLGFTGELFF
D: .
size: .
V: TRBV5-1
J: TRBJ2-2

DNA: TGTGCCAGCTCACCACCCCCAAGGACGGGACAAGAGACCCAGTACTTC
CDR3: CASSPPPRTGQETQYF
D: .
size: .
V: TRBV18
J: TRBJ2-5

DNA: TGTGCCAGCAGCTTAGGGGTGGGGGGTATGAACGAGCAGTACTTC
CDR3: CASSLGVGGMNEQYF
D: .
size: .
V: TRBV7-8
J: TRBJ2-7

DNA: TGTGCCAGCAGTTTCCCGGGACAGGGGCGGTATGGCTACACCTTC
CDR3: CASSFPGQGRYGYTF
D: TRBD1
size: once
V: TRBV28
J: TRBJ1-2

DNA: TGTGCCAGCAGCGCTAACTGGGTCGGGGAGCTGTTTTTT
CDR3: CASSANWVGELFF
D: .
size: .
V: TRBV7-9
J: TRBJ2-2

DNA: TGTGCCAGCAGCTTGAGCAGGGGGAGCTCTGGAAACACCATATATTTT
CDR3: CASSLSRGSSGNTIYF
D: TRBD1
size: few
V: TRBV5-4
J: TRBJ1-3

DNA: TGTGCCAGCAGCTTCCCGGGTAGGAACACTGAAGCTTTCTTT
CDR3: CASSFPGRNTEAFF
D: .
size: .
V: TRBV5-4
J: TRBJ1-1

DNA: TGTGCCAGCAGTCCGGACACCTATGGCTACACCTTC
CDR3: CASSPDTYGYTF
D: .
size: once
V: TRBV27
J: TRBJ1-2

DNA: TGTGCCAGCAGTCCGGGACAGGGCTTCACTGAAGCTTTCTTT
CDR3: CASSPGQGFTEAFF
D: TRBD1
size: once
V: TRBV7-2
J: TRBJ1-1

DNA: TGTGCCAGCAGTAAACAGGGAACTGAAAAACTGTTTTTT
CDR3: CASSKQGTEKLFF
D: .
size: once
V: TRBV12-3/TRBV12-4
J: TRBJ1-4

DNA: TGTGCCAGCAGTACACCTAGCGGACCACAGTATACGCAGTATTTT
CDR3: CASSTPSGPQYTQYF
D: TRBD2
size: .
V: TRBV6-5
J: TRBJ2-3

DNA: TGTGCCAGTAGTACGACAGGCCGGACTGAAGCTTTCTTT
CDR3: CASSTTGRTEAFF
D: .
size: .
V: TRBV19
J: TRBJ1-1

DNA: TGCGCCAGCAGCCAAGATAGGGGACAGAACTATGGCTACACCTTC
CDR3: CASSQDRGQNYGYTF
D: TRBD1
size: .
V: TRBV4-3
J: TRBJ1-2

DNA: TGTGCCAGCAGTGAAACATTTCAAGAGACCCAGTACTTC
CDR3: CASSETFQETQYF
D: .
size: .
V: TRBV2
J: TRBJ2-5

DNA: TGTGCCAGCAGAAACTACAATGAGCAGTTCTTC
CDR3: CASRNYNEQFF
D: .
size: .
V: TRBV6-5
J: TRBJ2-1

DNA: TGTGCCAGCAGCCTTAGGACTAGCGGGGGTGAGACCCAGTACTTC
CDR3: CASSLRTSGGETQYF
D: TRBD2
size: .
V: TRBV3-1/TRBV3-2
J: TRBJ2-5

DNA: TGTGCTAGTGGTTTGGTAAATCAGCCCCAGCATTTT
CDR3: CASGLVNQPQHF
D: .
size: .
V: TRBV12-5
J: TRBJ1-5

DNA: TGTGCCAGCAGCCAAGGTACAGGGGGCGAAGCTTTCTTT
CDR3: CASSQGTGGEAFF
D: TRBD1
size: .
V: TRBV14
J: TRBJ1-1

DNA: TGTGCCAGCATTGGGGTGAACACTGAAGCTTTCTTT
CDR3: CASIGVNTEAFF
D: .
size: .
V: TRBV27
J: TRBJ1-1

DNA: TGTGCCAGCAGTGAAGCTAGGAGAAACAGGGGATTCACCGGGGAGCTGTTTTTT
CDR3: CASSEARRNRGFTGELFF
D: TRBD1
size: .
V: TRBV2
J: TRBJ2-2

DNA: TGTGCCAGCAGCGCGCAACCGGGACAGTCACAGCCCCAGCATTTT
CDR3: CASSAQPGQSQPQHF
D: TRBD1
size: .
V: TRBV7-2
J: TRBJ1-5

DNA: TGTGCCAGCACCCTCCGGGACAGACTCCAAGAGACCCAGTACTTC
CDR3: CASTLRDRLQETQYF
D: TRBD1
size: .
V: TRBV28
J: TRBJ2-5

DNA: TGTGCCAGCAGCTTGAATATCGGGACAGGGCAAGTCGGAAACACCATATATTTT
CDR3: CASSLNIGTGQVGNTIYF
D: TRBD1
size: .
V: TRBV5-4
J: TRBJ1-3

DNA: TGCGCCAGCAGCTGGACTAGCGGAGGAGAGACCCAGTACTTC
CDR3: CASSWTSGGETQYF
D: TRBD2
size: few
V: TRBV5-1
J: TRBJ2-5

DNA: TGTGCCAGCTCACCCTCTGGGGGGAACTTCTATGGCTACACCTTC
CDR3: CASSPSGGNFYGYTF
D: .
size: .
V: TRBV18
J: TRBJ1-2

DNA: TGTGCCAGCAAGCGGGGGGGCCACACAGATACGCAGTATTTT
CDR3: CASKRGGHTDTQYF
D: TRBD2
size: .
V: TRBV6-5
J: TRBJ2-3